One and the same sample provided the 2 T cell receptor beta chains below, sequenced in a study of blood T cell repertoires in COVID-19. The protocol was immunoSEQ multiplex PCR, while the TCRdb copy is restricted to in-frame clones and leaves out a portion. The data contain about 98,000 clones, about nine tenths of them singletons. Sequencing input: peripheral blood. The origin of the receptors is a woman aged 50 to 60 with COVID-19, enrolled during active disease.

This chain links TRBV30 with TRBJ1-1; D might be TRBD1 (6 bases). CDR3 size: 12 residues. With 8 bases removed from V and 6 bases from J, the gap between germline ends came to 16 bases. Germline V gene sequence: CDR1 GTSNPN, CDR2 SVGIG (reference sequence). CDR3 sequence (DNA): TGTGCCCACCGGGGGGCGACATCTGAAGCTTTCTTT. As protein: CAHRGATSEAFF.

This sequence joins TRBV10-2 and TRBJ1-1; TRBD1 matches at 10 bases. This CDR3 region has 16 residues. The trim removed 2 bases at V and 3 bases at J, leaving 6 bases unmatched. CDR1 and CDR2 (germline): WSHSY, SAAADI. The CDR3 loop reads CASSERTGGPDTEAFF. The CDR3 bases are TGCGCCAGCAGTGAGCGGACAGGGGGGCCGGACACTGAAGCTTTCTTT.